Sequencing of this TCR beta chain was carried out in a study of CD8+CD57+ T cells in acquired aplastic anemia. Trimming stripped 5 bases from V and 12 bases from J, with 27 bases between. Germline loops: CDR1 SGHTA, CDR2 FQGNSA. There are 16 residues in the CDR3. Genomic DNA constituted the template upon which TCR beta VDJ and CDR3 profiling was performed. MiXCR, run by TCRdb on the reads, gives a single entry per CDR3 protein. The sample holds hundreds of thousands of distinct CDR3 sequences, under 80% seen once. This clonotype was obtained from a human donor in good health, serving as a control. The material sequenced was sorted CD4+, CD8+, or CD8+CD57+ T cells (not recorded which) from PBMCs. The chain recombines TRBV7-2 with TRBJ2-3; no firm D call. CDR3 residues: CASSPRPSTGGYTQYF. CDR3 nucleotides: TGTGCCAGCAGCCCCCGCCCCTCGACGGGTGGCTACACCCAGTATTTT.